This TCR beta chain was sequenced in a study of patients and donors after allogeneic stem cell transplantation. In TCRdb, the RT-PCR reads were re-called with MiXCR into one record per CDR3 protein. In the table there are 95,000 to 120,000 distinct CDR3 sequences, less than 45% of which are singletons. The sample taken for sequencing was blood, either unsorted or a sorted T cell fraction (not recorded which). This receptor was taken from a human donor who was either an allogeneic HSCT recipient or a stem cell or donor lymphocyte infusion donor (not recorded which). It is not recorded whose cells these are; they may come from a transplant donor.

CDR3 sequence reads: CATSRMETQYF. CDR3 DNA: TGTGCCACCAGCAGAATGGAGACCCAGTACTTC. The V call is TRBV15, the J call TRBJ2-5; D is undetermined. The CDR3 contains 11 residues. V lost 2 bases and J 5 bases, leaving 3 bases between the germline ends. CDR1 and CDR2 (germline): LNHNV, YYDKDF (reference sequence).